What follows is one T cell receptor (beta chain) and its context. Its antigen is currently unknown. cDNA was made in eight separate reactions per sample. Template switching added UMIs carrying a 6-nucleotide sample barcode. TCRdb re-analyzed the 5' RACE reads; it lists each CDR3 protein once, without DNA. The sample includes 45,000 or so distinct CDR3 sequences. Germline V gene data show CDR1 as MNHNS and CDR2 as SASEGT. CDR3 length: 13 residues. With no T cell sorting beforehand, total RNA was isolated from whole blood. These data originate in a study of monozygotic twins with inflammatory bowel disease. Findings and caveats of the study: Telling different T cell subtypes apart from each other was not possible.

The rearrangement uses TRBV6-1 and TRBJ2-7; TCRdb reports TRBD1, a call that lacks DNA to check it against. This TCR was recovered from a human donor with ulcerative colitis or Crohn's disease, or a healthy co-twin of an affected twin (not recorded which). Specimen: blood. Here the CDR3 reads CASRGTKGYEQYF.